This T cell receptor (beta chain) was sequenced in a study of blood T cell repertoires in COVID-19. The CDR3 length is 14 residues. Between the trimmed V and J ends, which lost 8 bases and 5 bases, there was a span of 18 bases. CDR1 and CDR2 (germline): ENHRY, SYGVKD. Assay: immunoSEQ multiplex PCR; the TCRdb copy retains only in-frame clones and omits some. The top ten hold about 1.3% of the sample, which has some 200,000 clones, around 85% seen once. Participants reported their clinical history, and cohort assignment relied on those reports. Sequenced sample: PBMCs or T cells enriched from blood (not recorded which). This clonotype originated in a woman aged 40-49 years with acute COVID-19. The chain uses TRBV10-3 and TRBJ1-1; D perhaps matches TRBD1 (5 bases). CDR3 loop: CAIGQGARGTEAFF. For the CDR3, the DNA is TGTGCCATCGGCCAAGGGGCGCGGGGGACTGAAGCTTTCTTT.